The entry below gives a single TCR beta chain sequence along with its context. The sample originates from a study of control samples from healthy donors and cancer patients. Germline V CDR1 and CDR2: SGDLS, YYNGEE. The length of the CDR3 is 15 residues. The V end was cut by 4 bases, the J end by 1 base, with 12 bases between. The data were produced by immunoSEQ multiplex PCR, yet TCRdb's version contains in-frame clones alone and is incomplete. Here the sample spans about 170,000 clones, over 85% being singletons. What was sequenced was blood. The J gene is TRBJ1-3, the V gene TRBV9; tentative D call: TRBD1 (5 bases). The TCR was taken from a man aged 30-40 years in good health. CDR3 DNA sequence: TGTGCCAGCAGCTCCCGACAGTTATCTGGAAACACCATATATTTT. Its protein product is CASSSRQLSGNTIYF.